The 27 T cell receptor beta chains presented below share a single source sample, sequenced in a study of blood T cell repertoires in COVID-19. Using immunoSEQ multiplex PCR, the repertoire was profiled, and TCRdb retains in-frame clones only, with some absent. This sample carries 150,000 to 200,000 clones, approximately 89% of them seen once, and the ten largest clones take around 2%. The sample was PBMCs or T cells enriched from blood (not recorded which). The origin of the receptors is a middle-aged woman with acute COVID-19.

The chain carries TRBV6-5 and TRBJ2-7; no definite D call. Deletions cut 3 bases from V and 0 bases from J, with 15 bases between. Germline V gene lookup returns CDR1 MNHEY and CDR2 SVGAGI. The CDR3 consists of 16 residues. The CDR3 loop is CASSYSSSSSSYEQYF. CDR3 bases: TGTGCCAGCAGTTATTCGTCAAGTTCCAGCTCCTACGAGCAGTACTTC.

The V and J genes are TRBV18 and TRBJ1-4, with TRBD1 identical over 7 bases. With 4 bases clipped from V and 0 bases from J, the junction kept 5 bases outside the gene matches. The length of the CDR3 is 16 residues. Per the germline V gene, CDR1 is KGHSH and CDR2 is LQKENI. In nucleotides, the CDR3 is TGTGCCAGCTCACAGAACAGGGGATCAACTAATGAAAAACTGTTTTTT. It yields the protein CASSQNRGSTNEKLFF.

The V gene is TRBV5-1, the J gene TRBJ2-3; 7 nucleotides agree with TRBD2. The CDR3 is 16 amino acids. Trimming cost V 2 bases and J 1 base; bases outside gene matches: 7. In germline, CDR1 is SGHRS, CDR2 YFSETQ. The CDR3 sequence: CASSFPSGSGTDTQYF. The CDR3 coding sequence is TGCGCCAGCAGCTTCCCTAGCGGCTCTGGCACAGATACGCAGTATTTT.

The chain has TRBV24-1 and TRBJ2-3; D is perhaps TRBD2 (5 bases). Trimming pared 0 bases from V and 6 bases from J, leaving 6 bases between. The CDR3 runs to 13 residues. Per the germline V gene, CDR1 is KGHDR and CDR2 is SFDVKD. The CDR3 reads CATSDLGGDTQYF. In nucleotides, the CDR3 is TGTGCCACCAGTGATTTGGGAGGTGATACGCAGTATTTT.

The chain is built from TRBV25-1 and TRBJ1-1; 7 bases match TRBD1. The CDR3 spans 15 residues. Germline-derived CDR1 and CDR2 are MGHDK and SYGVNS. The junction had 10 bases not matched to a gene; V was cut back by 6 bases and J by 3 bases. The CDR3 region has the DNA TGTGCCAGCAGGGTCGACAGGGCCAGAGACACTGAAGCTTTCTTT. It specifies CASRVDRARDTEAFF.

The DNA for the CDR3 is TGCGCCAGCAGCCAAGAATTCGGGGAATTAGCGGGAGGCGAGCAGTACTTC. Its translation: CASSQEFGELAGGEQYF. This rearrangement joins TRBV4-3 to TRBJ2-7, with 10 bases fitting TRBD2. V was clipped by 0 bases and J by 6 bases; unmatched bases: 11. CDR1 LGHNA and CDR2 YSLEER come from the germline V gene. The CDR3 length is 17 residues.

The rearrangement uses TRBV7-9 and TRBJ2-3; the match to TRBD2 covers 13 bases. Germline CDR1 reads SEHNR; CDR2 reads FQNEAQ (reference sequence). J lost 2 bases, V lost 4 bases, and 6 bases had no gene match. This CDR3 comprises 17 residues. CDR3 sequence reads: CASSSGLAGVLTDTQYF. The CDR3 nucleotides are TGTGCCAGCAGCTCCGGACTAGCGGGGGTTCTCACAGATACGCAGTATTTT.

This CDR3 is CASSEEGAGTDTQYF. In DNA form, the CDR3 reads TGTGCCAGCAGTGAAGAGGGGGCGGGCACAGATACGCAGTATTTT. The chain joins TRBV2 to TRBJ2-3, with TRBD1 matching 7 bases. This CDR3 is 15 amino acids long. J lost 1 base, V lost 1 base, and 2 bases had no gene match. Germline lookup yields CDR1 SNHLY and CDR2 FYNNEI.

The CDR3 loop reads CATALGGGPALFF. The CDR3, as DNA: TGTGCCACCGCCTTAGGTGGGGGCCCGGCTCTGTTTTTT. J is TRBJ1-4 and V is TRBV15, with D maybe TRBD1 (6 bases). Trimming pared 8 bases from V and 14 bases from J, leaving 21 bases between. Germline CDR1 reads LNHNV; CDR2 reads YYDKDF (reference sequence). The CDR3 is made up of 13 amino acids.

CDR3 region: CASSLSRGSGNTIYF. In nucleotides, the CDR3 is TGTGCCAGCAGCCTAAGCAGGGGATCTGGAAACACCATATATTTT. The V gene is TRBV2, the J gene TRBJ1-3; a possible D gene is TRBD1 (6 bases). Deletions cut 6 bases from V and 1 base from J, with 13 bases between. This CDR3 spans 15 amino acids. The germline V gene encodes CDR1 SNHLY and CDR2 FYNNEI. Supplemented by reference TRBV2 and TRBJ1-3, the full variable domain reads EPEVTQTPSHQVTQMGQEVILRCVPISNHLYFYWYRQILGQKVEFLVSFYNNEISEKSEIFDDQFSVERPDGSNFTLKIRSTKLEDSAMYFCASSLSRGSGNTIYFGEGSWLTVV.

V is TRBV5-1 and J is TRBJ1-1; D gene ambiguous. Germline V gene data show CDR1 as SGHRS and CDR2 as YFSETQ. Trimming removed 0 bases at V and 7 bases at J, with 7 bases between. The CDR3 has 12 amino acids. CDR3 sequence reads: CASSLGGIEAFF. In nucleotides, the CDR3 is TGCGCCAGCAGCTTGGGAGGGATTGAAGCTTTCTTT.

The chain couples TRBV5-8 to TRBJ2-7, with 7 bases matching TRBD1. V lost 0 bases and J lost 4; bases outside the gene matches: 4. In germline, CDR1 is SGHTS, CDR2 YDEGEE. This CDR3 contains 14 residues. CDR3 residues: CASSLGDSNYEQYF. In nucleotides, the CDR3 is TGTGCCAGCAGCTTGGGGGACAGCAATTACGAGCAGTACTTC.

This chain uses TRBV7-8 with TRBJ2-7; TRBD1 agrees at 9 bases. V gave up 5 bases and J gave up 7 bases; unmatched junction bases: 9. The CDR3 runs to 14 residues. Germline loops: CDR1 SGHVS, CDR2 FQNEAQ. The CDR3, as DNA: TGTGCCAGCAGCGCTAAACAGGGGGCGCGTGAGCAGTACTTC. Residues: CASSAKQGAREQYF.

For the CDR3, the DNA is TGTGCCAGCTCACCAGGGGGGATAACCGAGCTCGGCACAGATACGCAGTATTTT. This codes for CASSPGGITELGTDTQYF. The V and J genes are TRBV18 and TRBJ2-3; tentatively, D is TRBD2 (6 bases). Trimming shortened V by 2 bases and J by 1 base, and 19 bases separated the two germline ends. The CDR3 length is 18 residues. CDR1 and CDR2 (germline): KGHSH, LQKENI.

The J gene is TRBJ2-3, the V gene TRBV7-8; D possibly corresponds to TRBD1 (6 bases). The V end lost 5 bases, the J end lost 0 bases, and 18 bases lay between the germline ends. The length of the CDR3 is 17 residues. CDR1 is SGHVS and CDR2 is FQNEAQ in the germline V gene. CDR3 amino acids: CASSSRGGQFSTDTQYF. The CDR3 DNA reads TGTGCCAGCAGCAGCCGGGGCGGACAGTTCAGCACAGATACGCAGTATTTT.

This clone was seen a handful of times. The chain links TRBV7-3 to TRBJ2-2; a weak D match, TRBD2 (6 bases). Between the trimmed V and J ends, which lost 2 bases and 5 bases, there was a span of 12 bases. Germline V gives CDR1 SGHTA, CDR2 FQGTGA. The CDR3 covers 15 residues. CDR3: CASSLSAGRTGELFF. The CDR3 coding sequence is TGTGCCAGCAGCTTATCGGCGGGGAGGACCGGGGAGCTGTTTTTT.

The rearrangement joins TRBV7-2 to TRBJ2-3; 7 nucleotides match TRBD2. In germline, CDR1 is SGHTA, CDR2 FQGNSA. This CDR3 is built from 15 residues. V lost 2 bases and J lost 0; bases outside the gene matches: 2. CDR3 in DNA: TGTGCCAGCAGCTTACTAGCGGTCAGCACAGATACGCAGTATTTT. It yields the protein CASSLLAVSTDTQYF.

This clone appeared once. This chain connects TRBV5-4 to TRBJ2-7, with TRBD1 matching 8 bases. J lost 5 bases, V lost 0 bases, and 7 bases had no gene match. From germline, CDR1 is SGHNT and CDR2 YYREEE (reference sequence). This CDR3 spans 15 amino acids. Here the CDR3 DNA reads TGTGCCAGCAGCTTGGCGGGCAGGGGGCGAAACGAGCAGTACTTC. This sequence encodes CASSLAGRGRNEQYF.

This rearrangement joins TRBV9 to TRBJ2-3, with 7 nucleotides matching TRBD1. Germline V CDR1 and CDR2: SGDLS, YYNGEE. The CDR3 sequence is 15 residues long. V trimming: 3 bases; J trimming: 0 bases; junction bases outside the gene matches: 4. The CDR3 region is CASSETGVSTDTQYF. CDR3 nucleotides: TGTGCCAGCAGCGAAACAGGGGTGAGCACAGATACGCAGTATTTT.

The chain combines TRBV5-1 with TRBJ1-2; 8 nucleotides agree with TRBD1. The J segment lost 2 bases and the V segment lost 0 bases, leaving 3 bases of the junction unmatched. Per the germline V gene, CDR1 is SGHRS and CDR2 is YFSETQ. The CDR3 contains 15 residues. The CDR3 DNA sequence: TGCGCCAGCAGCTTGGTGACAGGGGACAACTATGGCTACACCTTC. It translates to CASSLVTGDNYGYTF.

This clone was observed a few times. The gene calls are TRBV7-2 and TRBJ2-3, with TRBD1 matching over 7 bases. V shed 4 bases and J 4 bases; nucleotides not matched to a gene: 8. This CDR3 comprises 15 residues. Germline CDR1 reads SGHTA; CDR2 reads FQGNSA. The CDR3 DNA reads as TGTGCCAGCAGCTCGACAGGGCTCCCCCCAGATACGCAGTATTTT. It specifies CASSSTGLPPDTQYF.

The J gene is TRBJ2-3, the V gene TRBV25-1, with D tentatively TRBD1 (5 bases). This CDR3 is 13 amino acids long. V was trimmed by 7 bases and J by 4 bases, leaving 12 bases between them. Germline values: CDR1 MGHDK, CDR2 SYGVNS. The CDR3 here is CASNKGKSDTQYF. CDR3 DNA sequence: TGTGCCAGCAATAAGGGGAAATCAGATACGCAGTATTTT.

The rearrangement joins TRBV5-4 to TRBJ2-7; a possible D gene is TRBD2 (5 bases). The CDR3 contains 15 residues. The V end was cut by 6 bases, the J end by 3 bases, with 19 bases between. CDR1 is SGHNT, CDR2 YYREEE, per germline (reference sequence). The CDR3 DNA reads as TGTGCCAGCACCTCATTTAGCGTAAGAAACTACGAGCAGTACTTC. It specifies CASTSFSVRNYEQYF.

V is TRBV6-5 and J is TRBJ2-3; 11 nucleotides align to TRBD2. Trimming removed 3 bases from V and 4 bases from J; junction bases left unmatched: 6. Per germline, CDR1 MNHEY and CDR2 SVGAGI. CDR3 length equals 16 residues. The CDR3: CASSYLAGGLADTQYF. The CDR3 DNA sequence: TGTGCCAGCAGTTATTTAGCGGGGGGGCTCGCAGATACGCAGTATTTT.

This sequence joins TRBV2 and TRBJ2-3; 9 bases align to TRBD2. Germline V lookup: CDR1 SNHLY, CDR2 FYNNEI. This CDR3 is built from 14 residues. V was clipped by 5 bases and J by 4 bases; unmatched bases: 4. The CDR3 nucleotides read TGTGCCAGCAGTAGGGGACTAGCTGCAGATACGCAGTATTTT. It is translated as CASSRGLAADTQYF.

The rearrangement links TRBV5-6 to TRBJ2-2, with a weak D call TRBD2 (6 bases). The CDR3 consists of 17 residues. The V gene lost 5 bases and the J gene lost 7 bases, with 24 bases spanning the gap. Per the germline V gene, CDR1 is SGHDT and CDR2 is YYEEEE. This chain's CDR3 is CASRTGSWRVRDGELFF. CDR3 DNA: TGTGCCAGCAGAACCGGGTCTTGGAGGGTACGAGACGGGGAGCTGTTTTTT.

The J gene is TRBJ2-2, the V gene TRBV27, with 7 bases identical to TRBD1. Germline CDR1 and CDR2: MNHEY and SMNVEV (reference sequence). The CDR3 has 16 amino acids. J gave up 4 bases and V 6 bases, and 11 bases lay outside the gene matches. Here the CDR3 DNA reads TGTGCCAGCAGGACCACCGCGCGACAGGGCACCGGGGAGCTGTTTTTT. As protein: CASRTTARQGTGELFF.